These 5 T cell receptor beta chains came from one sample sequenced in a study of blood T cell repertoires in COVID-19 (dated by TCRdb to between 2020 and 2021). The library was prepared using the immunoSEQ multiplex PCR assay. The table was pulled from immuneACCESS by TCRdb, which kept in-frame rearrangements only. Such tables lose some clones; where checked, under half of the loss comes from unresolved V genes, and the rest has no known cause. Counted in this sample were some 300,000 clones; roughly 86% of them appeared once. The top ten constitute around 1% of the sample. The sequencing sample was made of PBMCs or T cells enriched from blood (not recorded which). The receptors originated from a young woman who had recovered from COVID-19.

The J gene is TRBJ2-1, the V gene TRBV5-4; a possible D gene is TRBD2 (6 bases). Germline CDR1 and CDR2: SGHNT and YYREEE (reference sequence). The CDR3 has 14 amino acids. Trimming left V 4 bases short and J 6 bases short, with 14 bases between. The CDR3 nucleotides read TGTGCCAGCAGCCTTTGGACTATAGGCAATGAGCAGTTCTTC. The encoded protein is CASSLWTIGNEQFF.

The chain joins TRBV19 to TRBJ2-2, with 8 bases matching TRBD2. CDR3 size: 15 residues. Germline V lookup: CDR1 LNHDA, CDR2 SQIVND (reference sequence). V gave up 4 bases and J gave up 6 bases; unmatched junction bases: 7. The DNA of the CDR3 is TGTGCCAGTAGTACCCGACTAGCGCGGGCCGGGGAGCTGTTTTTT. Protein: CASSTRLARAGELFF. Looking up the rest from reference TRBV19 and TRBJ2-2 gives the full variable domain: DGGITQSPKYLFRKEGQNVTLSCEQNLNHDAMYWYRQDPGQGLRLIYYSQIVNDFQKGDIAEGYSVSREKKESFPLTVTSAQKNPTAFYLCASSTRLARAGELFFGEGSRLTVL.

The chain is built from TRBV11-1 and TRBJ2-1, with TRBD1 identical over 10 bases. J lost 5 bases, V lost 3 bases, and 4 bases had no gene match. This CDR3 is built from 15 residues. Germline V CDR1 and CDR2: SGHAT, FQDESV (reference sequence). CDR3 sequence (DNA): TGTGCCAGCAGCTTTCCGGGACAGGGGAACAATGAGCAGTTCTTC. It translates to CASSFPGQGNNEQFF.

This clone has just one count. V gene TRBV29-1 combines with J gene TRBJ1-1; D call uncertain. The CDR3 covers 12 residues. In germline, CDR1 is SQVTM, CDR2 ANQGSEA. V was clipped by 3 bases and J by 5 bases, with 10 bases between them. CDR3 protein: CSVDPRGTEAFF. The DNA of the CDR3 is TGCAGCGTTGATCCCCGGGGTACTGAAGCTTTCTTT. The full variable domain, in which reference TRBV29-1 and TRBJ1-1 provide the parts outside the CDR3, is SAVISQKPSRDICQRGTSLTIQCQVDSQVTMMFWYRQQPGQSLTLIATANQGSEATYESGFVIDKFPISRPNLTFSTLTVSNMSPEDSSIYLCSVDPRGTEAFFGQGTRLTVV.

The CDR3: CASSPQGGVQETQYF. The CDR3 nucleotides are TGTGCCAGCTCACCGCAGGGGGGAGTTCAAGAGACCCAGTACTTC. The chain combines TRBV18 with TRBJ2-5; possible D gene TRBD1, 7 bases. This CDR3 is 15 amino acids long. Trimming stripped 3 bases from V and 2 bases from J, with 13 bases between. The germline V gene encodes CDR1 KGHSH and CDR2 LQKENI.